The TCR beta chain under discussion was sequenced for a study of T cells in localized non-small cell lung cancer. Repertoires were generated with immunoSEQ multiplex PCR, while TCRdb's copy carries only in-frame clones and drops some. The sample consists of tens of thousands of clones, 84% of them appearing once. The count of this clone is one. CDR1 and CDR2 (germline): SNHLY, FYNNEI. With 1 base removed from V and 0 bases from J, the gap between germline ends came to 11 bases. This CDR3 has 16 amino acids. The specimen comprised peripheral blood, sampled before any cancer treatment. The clonotype originates from a man aged 40-75 years with stage I lung adenocarcinoma. V gene TRBV2 combines with J gene TRBJ2-3; no firm D call. CDR3 sequence: CASSEGRAGSTDTQYF. Written as DNA, the CDR3 is TGTGCCAGCAGTGAAGGTCGCGCAGGAAGCACAGATACGCAGTATTTT.